The next 7 T cell receptor beta chains were all read from a single sample in a study of shared clonotypes between healthy human individuals. Libraries were prepared by immunoSEQ multiplex PCR; TCRdb keeps only in-frame clonotypes and omits some of them. Of about half a million clones listed, around four fifths were seen once; the top ten hold 12%. Sequenced input: PBMCs. These receptors came from a woman aged 40 to 55 in good health. Some clones in this sample may be carry-over from other donors' samples.

V usage is TRBV6-1 and J usage is TRBJ1-1; 7 bases agree with TRBD1. Per germline, CDR1 MNHNS and CDR2 SASEGT. The CDR3 extends over 14 amino acids. V shed 4 bases, J shed 4 bases, and the junction held 6 bases outside the gene matches. The DNA of the CDR3 is TGTGCCAGCAGTGGGGGGACAGAACGCACTGAAGCTTTCTTT. It is translated as CASSGGTERTEAFF.

This clone was found a few times. A much larger clone differs by one base, so this may be a read error. This chain joins TRBV5-4 and TRBJ2-5; 8 bases fit TRBD2. The CDR3 is 15 residues long. Germline CDR1 SGHNT, CDR2 YYREEE (reference sequence). CDR3 residues: CASSLDSGNQEAQYF. The CDR3 coding sequence is TGTGCCAGCAGCTTGGATAGCGGGAACCAAGAGGCCCAGTACTTC.

The chain combines TRBV13 with TRBJ1-4; D may be TRBD1 (6 bases). CDR1 is PRHDT and CDR2 is FYEKMQ in the germline V gene (reference sequence). The V gene lost 5 bases and the J gene lost 2 bases, with 12 bases spanning the gap. The CDR3 totals 15 residues. Here the CDR3 reads CASSRTQGTNEKLFF. In nucleotides, the CDR3 is TGTGCCAGCAGCCGGACACAGGGTACTAATGAAAAACTGTTTTTT.

The V call is TRBV18, the J call TRBJ2-2; 8 nucleotides agree with TRBD2. Germline V gene data show CDR1 as KGHSH and CDR2 as LQKENI. The junction had 4 bases not matched to a gene; V was cut back by 1 base and J by 0 bases. The CDR3 has 17 amino acids. Here the CDR3 reads CASSPRLSGTNTGELFF. Here the CDR3 DNA reads TGTGCCAGCTCACCACGTCTTAGCGGGACGAACACCGGGGAGCTGTTTTTT.

The chain carries TRBV5-4 and TRBJ2-1, with a tentative D call TRBD1 (6 bases). Trimming left V 4 bases short and J 4 bases short, with 18 bases between. The CDR3 totals 16 residues. Germline-derived CDR1 and CDR2 are SGHNT and YYREEE (reference sequence). The CDR3 sequence is CASSPSGTQRYNEQFF. CDR3 bases: TGTGCCAGCAGCCCTTCCGGGACACAAAGGTACAATGAGCAGTTCTTC.

The CDR3 region has the DNA TGTGCCAGCAAGAGCCCCCCATCAGGGAATGGTGGCTACACCTTC. Its translation: CASKSPPSGNGGYTF. J is TRBJ1-2 and V is TRBV27, with D possibly being TRBD1 (5 bases). This CDR3 has 15 amino acids. Trimming took off 7 bases at V and 7 bases at J, with 22 bases between the two ends. The germline CDR1 and CDR2 sequences are MNHEY and SMNVEV (reference sequence).

Here the CDR3 reads CASSPGLAGRDTQYF. The CDR3 coding sequence is TGTGCCAGTAGTCCGGGACTAGCGGGAAGGGATACGCAGTATTTT. This chain links TRBV19 with TRBJ2-3, with 13 bases matching TRBD2. Germline V CDR1 and CDR2: LNHDA, SQIVND (reference sequence). V dropped 5 bases and J dropped 6; count of bases not matched to a gene: 5. CDR3 size: 15 residues.